The 2 T cell receptor beta chains below come from one sample, sequenced in a study of post-analysis software for immune sequencing data. Study-level points and caveats: Patients carried roughly 5 TRBV segments more frequently than controls did, and TRBV5-6, TRBV5-1 and TRBV20-1 were among them.

Unique molecular identifiers featured in each of the TCR beta cDNA libraries. TCRdb re-called the PCR reads with MiXCR, one entry per CDR3 protein. In the table there are about 200,000 distinct CDR3 sequences, roughly 28% of which are singletons. No antigens are known for them. Sequencing used blood. The receptors here all came from a girl between 2 and 17 years old with multiple sclerosis.

Ten or more counts support this clonotype. J is TRBJ2-6 and V is TRBV3-1; D possibly corresponds to TRBD1 (5 bases). The CDR3 is made up of 15 amino acids. Germline lookup yields CDR1 LGHDT and CDR2 YNNKEL (reference sequence). Trimming left V 6 bases short and J 1 base short, with 10 bases between. The chain's CDR3 is CASSRKGSGANVLTF. CDR3 nucleotide sequence: TGTGCCAGCAGTCGGAAGGGGTCTGGGGCCAACGTCCTGACTTTC.

The chain joins TRBV2 to TRBJ2-1, with a tentative D call TRBD2 (6 bases). Trimming took off 4 bases at V and 0 bases at J, with 13 bases between the two ends. The CDR3 contains 16 residues. Germline V gene sequence: CDR1 SNHLY, CDR2 FYNNEI. The CDR3 coding sequence is TGTGCCAGCAGTGCAACCGGGACTCGCTCCTACAATGAGCAGTTCTTC. Its translation: CASSATGTRSYNEQFF.